These T cell receptor beta chains were read from a single sample in a study of cytomegalovirus exposure and HLA in healthy donors. The protocol was immunoSEQ multiplex PCR, while the TCRdb copy is restricted to in-frame clones and leaves out a portion. Altogether 160,000 or so clones are present, about four fifths being singletons, with the ten largest covering 9.5% to 12%. Sequenced input: PBMCs. The receptor set was obtained from a man in his forties or fifties in good health and CMV-seropositive. The CDR3 runs from the conserved cysteine through the conserved F or W. A D gene is named only where the DNA matches it firmly. Size is omitted from some rows. Given values are once, few, many or a class for expanded clones.

j_call | v_call | d_call | clone_size | cdr3_aa | cdr3_nt
TRBJ1-2 | TRBV10-3 | TRBD1 | NA | CAISESPPTGVNYGYTF | TGTGCCATCAGTGAGTCGCCTCCGACAGGGGTTAACTATGGCTACACCTTC
TRBJ1-2 | TRBV19 | NA | NA | CASSSRQAYGYTF | TGTGCCAGTAGTAGCAGACAGGCGTATGGCTACACCTTC
TRBJ1-2 | TRBV9 | TRBD1 | NA | CASSRNLPGQLYTF | TGTGCCAGCAGCAGAAATCTCCCGGGACAGCTCTACACCTTC
TRBJ1-3 | TRBV5-1 | NA | once | CASSLQGSSGNTIYF | TGCGCCAGCAGCTTGCAGGGAAGCTCTGGAAACACCATATATTTT
TRBJ2-7 | TRBV6-5 | TRBD1 | few | CASSRGTGNDHEQYF | TGTGCCAGCAGCCGCGGGACAGGGAATGACCACGAGCAGTACTTC
TRBJ2-2 | TRBV27 | NA | NA | CASSLEDYPAGELFF | TGTGCCAGCAGTTTAGAGGACTACCCGGCCGGGGAGCTGTTTTTT
TRBJ1-1 | TRBV19 | TRBD1 | NA | CASSPGQGTEAFF | TGTGCCAGTAGCCCCGGACAGGGGACTGAAGCTTTCTTT
TRBJ1-1 | TRBV5-6 | TRBD1 | NA | CASSRGQGEAEAFF | TGTGCCAGCAGCAGGGGACAGGGGGAGGCTGAAGCTTTCTTT
TRBJ2-5 | TRBV5-1 | NA | NA | CASSLDVWASFQETQYF | TGCGCCAGCAGCTTGGATGTTTGGGCGTCCTTCCAAGAGACCCAGTACTTC
TRBJ1-1 | TRBV5-6 | TRBD1 | NA | CASSLYSWDRGQDTEAFF | TGTGCCAGCAGCTTGTACTCGTGGGACAGGGGGCAGGACACTGAAGCTTTCTTT
TRBJ2-7 | TRBV30 | NA | NA | CAWNPGVGLWEQYF | TGTGCCTGGAACCCCGGCGTGGGCCTCTGGGAGCAGTACTTC
TRBJ2-7 | TRBV7-2 | TRBD2 | once | CASSAGLSPYEQYF | TGTGCCAGCAGCGCGGGACTATCCCCCTACGAGCAGTACTTC
TRBJ1-2 | TRBV2 | NA | once | CASSSIWTVNYGYTF | TGTGCCAGCAGTTCTATTTGGACTGTTAACTATGGCTACACCTTC
TRBJ2-2 | TRBV28 | TRBD1 | NA | CASVPGQVNTGELFF | TGTGCCAGCGTCCCGGGACAGGTTAACACCGGGGAGCTGTTTTTT
TRBJ2-7 | TRBV5-1 | TRBD1 | NA | CASSLAGTGSSYEQYF | TGCGCCAGCAGCTTGGCCGGGACAGGGTCCTCCTACGAGCAGTACTTC
TRBJ2-7 | TRBV5-1 | TRBD2 | NA | CASAHNGGFPSSYEQYF | TGCGCCAGCGCACATAACGGGGGGTTCCCAAGCTCCTACGAGCAGTACTTC
TRBJ2-3 | TRBV6-6 | NA | NA | CASSLGRAGDTQYF | TGTGCCAGCAGTTTAGGGAGAGCGGGAGATACGCAGTATTTT
TRBJ2-7 | TRBV9 | TRBD2 | NA | CASSVAGSGSYEQYF | TGTGCCAGCAGCGTAGCCGGTAGCGGGAGCTACGAGCAGTACTTC
TRBJ2-5 | TRBV30 | TRBD2 | NA | CAWASGGAAETQYF | TGTGCCTGGGCTAGCGGGGGGGCCGCGGAGACCCAGTACTTC
TRBJ1-6 | TRBV7-8 | NA | NA | CASSWEGGGLGNSPLHF | TGTGCCAGCAGCTGGGAAGGCGGGGGGCTGGGTAATTCACCCCTCCACTTT
TRBJ2-3 | TRBV10-3 | NA | NA | CAQRQDSTDTQYF | TGTGCACAGAGACAGGACTCCACAGATACGCAGTATTTT
TRBJ2-1 | TRBV7-2 | TRBD2 | NA | CASSFSHLVGRDEQFF | TGTGCCAGCAGCTTTTCACACCTGGTAGGGAGGGATGAGCAGTTCTTC
TRBJ2-7 | TRBV6-6 | NA | NA | CASSYSLYYEQYF | TGTGCCAGCAGTTACTCCCTTTACTACGAGCAGTACTTC
TRBJ1-1 | TRBV19 | TRBD1 | NA | CASSTKGQHTEAFF | TGTGCCAGTAGTACAAAGGGACAGCACACTGAAGCTTTCTTT
TRBJ1-1 | TRBV30 | NA | NA | CAWSLLMNTEAFF | TGTGCCTGGAGCTTACTTATGAACACTGAAGCTTTCTTT
TRBJ1-2 | TRBV18 | NA | NA | CASSQESNYGYTF | TGTGCCAGCTCACAGGAGTCCAACTATGGCTACACCTTC
TRBJ1-1 | TRBV27 | NA | NA | CASNLRVGTEAFF | TGTGCCAGCAACCTCAGGGTAGGCACTGAAGCTTTCTTT
TRBJ2-2 | TRBV9 | NA | NA | CASSPRDSPGGGELFF | TGTGCCAGCAGCCCCCGGGACTCCCCAGGGGGCGGGGAGCTGTTTTTT
TRBJ2-7 | TRBV7-9 | TRBD1 | NA | CASSSGQGRIEQYF | TGTGCCAGCAGCTCAGGACAGGGGAGGATCGAGCAGTACTTC
TRBJ1-1 | TRBV11-1 | NA | NA | CASSLARGATAFF | TGTGCCAGCAGCTTAGCGCGGGGCGCCACAGCTTTCTTT
TRBJ1-1 | TRBV9 | TRBD1 | few | CASSVGGRGDTEAFF | TGTGCCAGCAGCGTAGGGGGCAGGGGGGACACTGAAGCTTTCTTT
TRBJ1-4 | TRBV5-6 | TRBD1 | NA | CASSPGTGGEKLFF | TGTGCCAGCAGCCCCGGGACAGGGGGTGAAAAACTGTTTTTT
TRBJ1-1 | TRBV4-1 | TRBD1 | NA | CASSQVTGGEAFF | TGCGCCAGCAGCCAAGTAACAGGGGGTGAAGCTTTCTTT
TRBJ1-3 | TRBV28 | NA | NA | CASSRPDRNTIYF | TGTGCCAGCAGTCGGCCAGACAGAAACACCATATATTTT
TRBJ2-7 | TRBV19 | NA | NA | CASSHATAGNEQYF | TGTGCCAGTAGTCATGCAACCGCAGGGAACGAGCAGTACTTC
TRBJ2-7 | TRBV14 | NA | NA | CASSQTGRYRGNYEQYF | TGTGCCAGCAGCCAAACGGGAAGGTATAGGGGGAACTACGAGCAGTACTTC
TRBJ1-1 | TRBV4-3 | NA | NA | CASSQGHRDLMNTEAFF | TGCGCCAGCAGCCAGGGACACCGTGACCTGATGAACACTGAAGCTTTCTTT
TRBJ2-5 | TRBV29-1 | TRBD2 | NA | CSADAGLAGETQYF | TGCAGCGCCGACGCAGGACTAGCAGGGGAGACCCAGTACTTC
TRBJ2-1 | TRBV5-1 | NA | NA | CASSLASLSSYNEQFF | TGCGCCAGCAGCTTGGCCTCTCTCAGCTCCTACAATGAGCAGTTCTTC
TRBJ2-7 | TRBV6-6 | TRBD1 | few | CASSYDRGQYEQYF | TGTGCCAGCAGTTACGACAGGGGGCAGTACGAGCAGTACTTC
TRBJ2-7 | TRBV23-1 | TRBD1 | NA | CASSPRQGTYEQYF | TGCGCCAGCAGCCCTAGACAGGGAACCTACGAGCAGTACTTC
TRBJ1-1 | TRBV6-5 | NA | NA | CASSYAGITNTEAFF | TGTGCCAGCAGTTACGCGGGGATTACCAACACTGAAGCTTTCTTT
TRBJ1-1 | TRBV5-5 | NA | NA | CASSLEWSGTEAFF | TGTGCCAGCAGCTTGGAATGGTCGGGGACTGAAGCTTTCTTT
TRBJ2-5 | TRBV18 | TRBD1 | NA | CASSWDRRETQYF | TGTGCCAGCTCATGGGACAGGAGGGAGACCCAGTACTTC
TRBJ2-3 | TRBV27 | NA | NA | CASSFRAGGTDTQYF | TGTGCCAGCAGTTTCAGAGCGGGTGGCACAGATACGCAGTATTTT
TRBJ1-1 | TRBV10-3 | NA | NA | CAISAREQNTEAFF | TGTGCCATCAGTGCCCGGGAGCAGAACACTGAAGCTTTCTTT
TRBJ2-2 | TRBV13 | NA | NA | CASSLTGWTGELFF | TGTGCCAGCAGCTTAACAGGGTGGACCGGGGAGCTGTTTTTT
TRBJ2-5 | TRBV27 | TRBD2 | NA | CASSPLAANQETQYF | TGTGCCAGCAGTCCTCTAGCGGCGAACCAAGAGACCCAGTACTTC
TRBJ2-7 | TRBV2 | TRBD1 | NA | CASSGTESSYEQYF | TGTGCCAGCAGCGGGACAGAGAGCTCCTACGAGCAGTACTTC
TRBJ2-1 | TRBV7-3 | TRBD1 | NA | CASSLLALDRDYNEQFF | TGTGCCAGCAGCTTATTGGCCCTGGACAGGGACTACAATGAGCAGTTCTTC
TRBJ2-7 | TRBV5-4 | TRBD2 | NA | CASSFQRGVSYEQYF | TGTGCCAGCAGCTTTCAGCGGGGGGTCTCCTACGAGCAGTACTTC
TRBJ2-3 | TRBV4-2 | TRBD1 | once | CASSPRGQPPADTQYF | TGTGCCAGCAGCCCTCGGGGACAGCCGCCTGCAGATACGCAGTATTTT
TRBJ2-4 | TRBV4-3 | TRBD2 | NA | CASSPGLAGYTLAKNIQYF | TGCGCCAGCAGCCCGGGACTAGCGGGGTATACATTAGCCAAAAACATTCAGTACTTC
TRBJ2-3 | TRBV7-8 | TRBD2 | few | CASSLYTSGYTDTQYF | TGTGCCAGCAGCTTATATACTAGCGGGTACACAGATACGCAGTATTTT
TRBJ2-5 | TRBV29-1 | TRBD1 | NA | CSADKGAGTQYF | TGCAGCGCTGACAAGGGGGCCGGGACCCAGTACTTC
TRBJ1-6 | TRBV27 | TRBD1 | few | CASRFHQFWDRGRRCNSPLHF | TGTGCCAGCAGATTCCACCAATTCTGGGACAGGGGGCGCCGGTGTAATTCACCCCTCCACTTT
TRBJ2-2 | TRBV5-4 | TRBD2 | few | CASSSGLAGVNTGELFF | TGTGCCAGCAGCTCGGGCCTAGCGGGAGTAAACACCGGGGAGCTGTTTTTT
TRBJ2-6 | TRBV5-6 | NA | NA | CASSYRQTGANVLTF | TGTGCCAGCAGCTATAGACAGACTGGGGCCAACGTCCTGACTTTC
TRBJ2-7 | TRBV9 | TRBD2 | NA | CASSPTGTSGSYEQYF | TGTGCCAGCAGCCCAACTGGGACTAGCGGGAGTTACGAGCAGTACTTC